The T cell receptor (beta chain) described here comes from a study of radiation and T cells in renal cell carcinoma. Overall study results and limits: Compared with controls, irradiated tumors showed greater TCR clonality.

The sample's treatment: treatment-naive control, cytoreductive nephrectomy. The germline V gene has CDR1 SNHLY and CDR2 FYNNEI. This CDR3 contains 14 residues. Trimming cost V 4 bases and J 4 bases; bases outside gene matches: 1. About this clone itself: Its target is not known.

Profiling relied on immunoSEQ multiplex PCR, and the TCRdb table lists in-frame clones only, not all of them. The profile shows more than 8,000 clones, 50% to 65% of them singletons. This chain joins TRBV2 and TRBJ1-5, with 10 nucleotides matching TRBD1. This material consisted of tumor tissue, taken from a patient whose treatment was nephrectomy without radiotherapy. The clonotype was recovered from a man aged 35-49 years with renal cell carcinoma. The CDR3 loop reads CASSADRGNQPQHF. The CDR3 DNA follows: TGTGCCAGCAGTGCGGACAGGGGGAATCAGCCCCAGCATTTT.